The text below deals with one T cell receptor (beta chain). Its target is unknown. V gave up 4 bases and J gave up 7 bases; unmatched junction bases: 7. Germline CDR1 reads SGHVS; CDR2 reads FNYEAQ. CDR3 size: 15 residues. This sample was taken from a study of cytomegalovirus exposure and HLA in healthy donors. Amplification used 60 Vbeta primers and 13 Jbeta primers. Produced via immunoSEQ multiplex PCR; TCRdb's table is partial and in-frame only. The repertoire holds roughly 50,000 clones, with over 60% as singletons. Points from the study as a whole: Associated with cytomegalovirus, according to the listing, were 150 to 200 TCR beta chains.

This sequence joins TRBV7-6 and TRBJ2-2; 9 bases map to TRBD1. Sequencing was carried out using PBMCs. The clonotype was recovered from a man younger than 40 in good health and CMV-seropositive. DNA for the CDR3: TGTGCCAGCAGCTCTAAACAGGGGGCTGGCGGGGAGCTGTTTTTT. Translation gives CASSSKQGAGGELFF. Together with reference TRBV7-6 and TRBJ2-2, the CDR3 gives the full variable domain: GAGVSQSPRYKVTKRGQDVALRCDPISGHVSLYWYRQALGQGPEFLTYFNYEAQQDKSGLPNDRFSAERPEGSISTLTIQRTEQRDSAMYRCASSSKQGAGGELFFGEGSRLTVL.